Sequencing of this T cell receptor beta chain was carried out in a study of identical twins (dated by TCRdb to 2015 to 2016). At the level of the whole study: TCR alpha and beta repertoires from monozygotic twins, unrelated adults of various ages and cord blood were deep-sequenced to test whether fetal clonotypes persist. To rule out contamination, the twin experiments were replicated at different times with different library preparation protocols. Beyond this particular receptor, the publication reports: Because the same donors could not be followed over many years, the conclusions depended on cross-sectional statistical analysis. Abundant cord blood beta clonotypes carried fewer insertions; young adult naive repertoires showed a weaker similar trend, while memory repertoires showed none. Invariant T cells such as MAIT and iNKT could partly confound zero-insertion analyses, although diverse VJ usage argued against such confounding for most clonotypes. A weaker excess of twin sharing was found in beta out-of-frame sequences because the signal-to-noise ratio was lowered by fewer shared sequences. Compared with coincidental sharing between unrelated individuals, out-of-frame TCR alpha sequences shared between twins had an excess of sequences with low generation probability. Recombination models systematically underestimated out-of-frame TCR alpha sharing in monozygotic twins but agreed with sharing between unrelated individuals.

Turning to this clonotype: Its antigen target is currently unknown. Per-base qualities were not stored, and no clone one base away is much larger.

The method was 5' RACE. The run used an Illumina HiSeq 2000. A universal primer binding site was introduced by template switching, and a unique molecular identifier was present in the final cDNA, enabling accurate counting of TCR cDNA molecules. Specific primers in the conserved constant-segment region were used to synthesize first-strand cDNA for TCR alpha and beta chains. To control for contamination, every cDNA library was double barcoded, receiving both a SMART-Mk sample barcode and Illumina barcodes. Two successive PCR steps introduced TruSeq adapter sequences along with Illumina sample barcodes. The Illumina HiSeq platform was used with custom primers to sequence TCR alpha and beta cDNA libraries. Concerning the study's data processing: MiGEC processed the raw reads to extract unique molecular identifiers, while MiXCR was used to determine the CDR3 positions. Recombination models were inferred per individual with the repgenHMM and IGoR tools using an EM algorithm. The analysis of shared clonotypes was done with the tcR package in R, with sharing normalized by the product of cloneset sizes. To study raw recombination without the effects of thymic and clonal selection, out-of-frame nonproductive sequences were analyzed. TCRdb redid the processing of the public reads, applying fastp at Q25 and MiXCR, and retained in-frame beta chains. Rows merge per CDR3 protein into single entries with the most common DNA and genes. The V and J calls, along with clone size, are taken from TCRdb and not from the paper's own processing. The sample profile shows 350,000 to 450,000 distinct CDR3 sequences; about a fifth of them were found once. Clones ranked in the top ten supply 10% to 15% of the sample.

Every donor was a healthy Caucasian. The study also sequenced three unrelated non-twin adults: a male aged 18 to 30, a male aged 50 to 59 and a female aged 50 to 59. Miltenyi CD45RO+ enrichment and human naive T-cell isolation kits were used to isolate memory (CD45RO+) and naive T cells from PBMC. Germline trimming: 5 bases from V, 2 bases from J; junction bases outside gene matches: 10. The CDR3 runs 16 amino acids, cysteine and phenylalanine included. Kept here is only the CDR3 DNA, which spans 48 bases and is read in frame from base 1. The germline V gene sets CDR1 to MNHNS and CDR2 to SASEGT. The sequence derives from a man between 50 and 59 years old in good health. The chain employs TRBV6-1 and TRBJ2-7; 9 central bases correspond to TRBD1. Specimen: naive T cells sorted from blood. This specimen's cell subset or site label, per the study, means: cells isolated with a human naive T-cell isolation kit. At the DNA level, the sequence is TGTGCCAGCAGTATTGGGACAGGGAAGATGCCCTACGAGCAGTACTTC. Translated, this gives CASSIGTGKMPYEQYF.